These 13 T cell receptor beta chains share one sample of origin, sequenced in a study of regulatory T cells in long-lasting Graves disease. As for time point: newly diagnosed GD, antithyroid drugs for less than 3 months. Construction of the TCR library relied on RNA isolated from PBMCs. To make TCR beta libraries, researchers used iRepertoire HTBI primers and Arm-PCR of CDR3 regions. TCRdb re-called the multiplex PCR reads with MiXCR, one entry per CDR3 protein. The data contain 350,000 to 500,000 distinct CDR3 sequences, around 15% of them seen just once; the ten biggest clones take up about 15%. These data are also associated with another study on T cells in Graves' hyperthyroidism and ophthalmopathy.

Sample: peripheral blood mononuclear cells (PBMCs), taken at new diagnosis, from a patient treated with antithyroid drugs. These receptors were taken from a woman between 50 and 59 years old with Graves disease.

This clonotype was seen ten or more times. Written as DNA, the CDR3 is TGTGCGACGGTGGGACGAAACACCGGGGAGCTGTTTTTT. Its protein is CATVGRNTGELFF. The V gene is TRBV12-3 or TRBV12-4, the J gene TRBJ2-2; possibly TRBD1 or TRBD2 for D (5 bases each). The CDR3 covers 13 residues.

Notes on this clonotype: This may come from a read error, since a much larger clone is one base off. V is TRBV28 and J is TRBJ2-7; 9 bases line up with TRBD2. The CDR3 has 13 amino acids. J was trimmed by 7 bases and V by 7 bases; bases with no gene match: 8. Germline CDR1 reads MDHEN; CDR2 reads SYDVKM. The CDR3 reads CASIAGGPLEQYF. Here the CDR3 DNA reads TGTGCCAGCATTGCGGGAGGGCCGTTGGAGCAGTACTTC.

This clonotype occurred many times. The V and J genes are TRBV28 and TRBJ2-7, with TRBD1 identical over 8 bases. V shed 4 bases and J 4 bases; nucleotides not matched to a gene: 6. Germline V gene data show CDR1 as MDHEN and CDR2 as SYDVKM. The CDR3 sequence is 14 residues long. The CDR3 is CASSSGTGVYEQYF. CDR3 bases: TGTGCCAGCAGTTCAGGGACAGGAGTTTACGAGCAGTACTTC.

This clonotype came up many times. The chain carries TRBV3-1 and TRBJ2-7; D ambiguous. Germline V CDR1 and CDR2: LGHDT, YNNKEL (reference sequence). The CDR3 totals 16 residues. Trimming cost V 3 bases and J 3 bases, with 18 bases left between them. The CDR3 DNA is TGTGCCAGCAGCCATCGGACCGGCAGGCGATTCTACGAGCAGTACTTC. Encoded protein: CASSHRTGRRFYEQYF.

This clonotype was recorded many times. The CDR3 protein is CASSFLAGPYEQYF. The DNA of the CDR3 is TGTGCCAGCAGTTTTTTGGCCGGCCCCTACGAGCAGTACTTC. The chain recombines TRBV28 with TRBJ2-7; D gene ambiguous. This CDR3 has 14 amino acids. The germline CDR1 and CDR2 sequences are MDHEN and SYDVKM. Trimming took off 3 bases at V and 2 bases at J, with 11 bases between the two ends. Together with reference TRBV28 and TRBJ2-7, the CDR3 gives the full variable domain: DVKVTQSSRYLVKRTGEKVFLECVQDMDHENMFWYRQDPGLGLRLIYFSYDVKMKEKGDIPEGYSVSREKKERFSLILESASTNQTSMYLCASSFLAGPYEQYFGPGTRLTVT.

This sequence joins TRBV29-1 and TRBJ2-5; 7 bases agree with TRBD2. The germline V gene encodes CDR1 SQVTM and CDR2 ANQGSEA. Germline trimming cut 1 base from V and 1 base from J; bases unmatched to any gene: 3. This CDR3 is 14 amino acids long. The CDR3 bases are TGCAGCGTTGAAGCGTGGGGGGGCCAAGAGACCCAGTACTTC. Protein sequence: CSVEAWGGQETQYF. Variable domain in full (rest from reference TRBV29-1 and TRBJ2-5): SAVISQKPSRDICQRGTSLTIQCQVDSQVTMMFWYRQQPGQSLTLIATANQGSEATYESGFVIDKFPISRPNLTFSTLTVSNMSPEDSSIYLCSVEAWGGQETQYFGPGTRLLVL.

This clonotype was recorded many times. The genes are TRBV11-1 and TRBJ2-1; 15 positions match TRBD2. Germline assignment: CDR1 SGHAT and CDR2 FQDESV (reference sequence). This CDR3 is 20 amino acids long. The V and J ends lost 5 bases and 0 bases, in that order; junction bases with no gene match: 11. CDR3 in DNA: TGTGCCAGCAGCCAGACCGGGACTAGCGGGAGGCCTCGCTCCTACAATGAGCAGTTCTTC. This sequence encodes CASSQTGTSGRPRSYNEQFF.

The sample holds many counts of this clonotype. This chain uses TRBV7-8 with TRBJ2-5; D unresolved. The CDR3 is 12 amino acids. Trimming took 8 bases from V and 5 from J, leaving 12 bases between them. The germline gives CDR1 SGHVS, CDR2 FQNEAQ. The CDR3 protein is CASLNSHETQYF. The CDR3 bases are TGTGCCAGCCTCAACTCCCATGAGACCCAGTACTTC.

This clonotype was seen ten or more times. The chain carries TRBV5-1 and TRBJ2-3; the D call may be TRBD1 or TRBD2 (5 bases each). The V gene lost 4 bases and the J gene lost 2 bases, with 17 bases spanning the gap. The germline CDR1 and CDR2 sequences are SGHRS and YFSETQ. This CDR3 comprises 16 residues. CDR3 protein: CASSGPGAKDTDTQYF. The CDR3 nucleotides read TGCGCCAGCAGCGGTCCCGGGGCGAAGGACACAGATACGCAGTATTTT.

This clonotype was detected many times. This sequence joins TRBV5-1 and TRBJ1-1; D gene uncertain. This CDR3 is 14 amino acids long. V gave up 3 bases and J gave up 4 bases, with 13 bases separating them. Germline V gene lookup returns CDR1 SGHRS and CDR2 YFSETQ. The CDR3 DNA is TGCGCCAGCAGCTCAACACCCGCCGGCACTGAAGCTTTCTTT. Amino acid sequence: CASSSTPAGTEAFF. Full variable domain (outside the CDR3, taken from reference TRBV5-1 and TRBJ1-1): KAGVTQTPRYLIKTRGQQVTLSCSPISGHRSVSWYQQTPGQGLQFLFEYFSETQRNKGNFPGRFSGRQFSNSRSEMNVSTLELGDSALYLCASSSTPAGTEAFFGQGTRLTVV.

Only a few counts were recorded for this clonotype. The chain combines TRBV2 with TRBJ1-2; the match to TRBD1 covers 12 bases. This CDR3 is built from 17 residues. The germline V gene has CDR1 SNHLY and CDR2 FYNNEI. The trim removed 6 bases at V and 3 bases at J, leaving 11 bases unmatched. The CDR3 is CASRPREGTGGDYGYTF. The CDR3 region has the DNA TGTGCCAGCAGACCACGGGAGGGGACAGGGGGCGACTATGGCTACACCTTC.

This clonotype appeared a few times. CDR3 bases: TGCGCCAGCAGCTTGGGGGAAACCGAGCAGTACTTC. Translation gives CASSLGETEQYF. The gene calls are TRBV5-1 and TRBJ2-7; D uncertain. Germline V gene sequence: CDR1 SGHRS, CDR2 YFSETQ. The CDR3 contains 12 residues. V lost 0 bases to trimming and J lost 6 bases, with 7 bases between them.

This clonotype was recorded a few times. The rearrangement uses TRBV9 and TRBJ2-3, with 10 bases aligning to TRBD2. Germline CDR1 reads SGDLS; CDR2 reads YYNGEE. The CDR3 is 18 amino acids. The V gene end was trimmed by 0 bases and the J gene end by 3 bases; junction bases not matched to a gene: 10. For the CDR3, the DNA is TGTGCCAGCAGCGTAGACCTTTCTAGCGGGAGAAATACAGATACGCAGTATTTT. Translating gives CASSVDLSSGRNTDTQYF.